This record looks at one T cell receptor (beta chain) sequence and its context. Sequenced by immunoSEQ multiplex PCR; TCRdb stores in-frame clones only, minus some. This table holds 300,000 to 400,000 clones, 65% to 90% found once. The sample originates from a study of Ad26.COV2.S vaccination and SARS-CoV-2 variants. V shed 5 bases and J 5 bases; nucleotides not matched to a gene: 14. CDR1 and CDR2 from the germline V gene are SGHAT and FQNNGV. This CDR3 has 16 amino acids. The sample's treatment: some 20 received Ad26.COV2.S at low or high dose, single or two shots; about 5 received placebo; per-sample allocation not given. Sampling took place 63 days after the first vaccine or placebo injection.

This sequence joins TRBV11-2 and TRBJ2-5; TRBD1 aligns across 7 bases. This TCR came from a person aged 18-60 years who received the Ad26.COV2.S COVID-19 vaccine or a placebo. Sequencing used peripheral blood, obtained in a trial of Ad26.COV2.S vaccine versus placebo. CDR3 region: CASSVGTALQEETQYF. CDR3 in DNA: TGTGCCAGCAGCGTGGGGACAGCCCTTCAAGAGGAGACCCAGTACTTC.